The 24 T cell receptor beta chains reported below all come from one sample, sequenced in a study of a mutant IDH1 vaccine in newly diagnosed glioma. Clones were read by immunoSEQ multiplex PCR, and TCRdb kept only the in-frame ones, dropping some. The sample carries some 42,000 clones, 65% to 90% recorded once. These TCRs' antigens remain unknown. The time point is: week 47, end of study. Each vaccine dose was 300 ug of mutant IDH1 20-mer peptide, with topical imiquimod. The sample here was PBMCs, taken from a glioma patient whose treatment included an IDH1 peptide vaccine. The receptors come from a man aged 18 to 30 with glioma. Some clones in this sample may be carry-over from other donors' samples.

The CDR3 sequence is CASSSFGPWAGEQYF. For the CDR3, the DNA is TGTGCCAGCAGTTCCTTTGGACCGTGGGCGGGGGAGCAGTACTTC. The chain couples TRBV6-5 to TRBJ2-7, with D tentatively TRBD2 (6 bases). Germline V gives CDR1 MNHEY, CDR2 SVGAGI. CDR3 size: 15 residues. Trimming pared 4 bases from V and 7 bases from J, leaving 20 bases between.

The rearrangement uses TRBV6-5 and TRBJ2-7; 9 nucleotides line up with TRBD2. Germline loops: CDR1 MNHEY, CDR2 SVGAGI. V was pared by 0 bases and J by 4 bases, with 7 bases of the junction left unmatched. The CDR3 runs to 16 residues. The CDR3 nucleotides are TGTGCCAGCAGTTACTCACGCGGGAGGGCTCGGTACGAGCAGTACTTC. Its translation: CASSYSRGRARYEQYF.

The chain is built from TRBV30 and TRBJ1-2; 10 bases align to TRBD1. V lost 1 base and J lost 8; bases outside the gene matches: 4. The length of the CDR3 is 13 residues. The germline gives CDR1 GTSNPN, CDR2 SVGIG (reference sequence). This CDR3 is CAWSGETGGGYTF. CDR3 DNA sequence: TGTGCCTGGAGTGGAGAGACAGGGGGCGGCTACACCTTC.

The chain uses TRBV5-1 and TRBJ2-3; 8 bases are a match to TRBD2. Losses at the gene ends were 4 bases for V and 6 bases for J; bases not matched to a gene: 13. The CDR3 is 16 amino acids. Germline assignment: CDR1 SGHRS and CDR2 YFSETQ. The CDR3 reads CASSPGRGGQGDTQYF. The CDR3 nucleotides read TGCGCCAGCAGCCCCGGACGCGGGGGGCAGGGTGATACGCAGTATTTT.

The rearrangement uses TRBV7-9 and TRBJ2-3, with D possibly being TRBD2 (7 bases). Between the trimmed V and J ends, which lost 6 bases and 4 bases, there was a span of 23 bases. CDR1 is SEHNR, CDR2 FQNEAQ, per germline (reference sequence). The CDR3 is 17 amino acids. The CDR3 sequence is CASSPGGRRDYADTQYF. The CDR3 region has the DNA TGTGCCAGCAGTCCCGGGGGCCGCAGGGACTACGCAGATACGCAGTATTTT.

This clone was counted once. The chain employs TRBV5-8 and TRBJ2-7; no clear D gene. With 1 base removed from V and 0 bases from J, the gap between germline ends came to 8 bases. CDR3 length equals 14 residues. Germline V gene lookup returns CDR1 SGHTS and CDR2 YDEGEE. The CDR3 spells CASSLQVNSYEQYF. CDR3 nucleotides: TGTGCCAGCAGCTTGCAGGTGAACTCCTACGAGCAGTACTTC.

This clone has a handful of counts. The chain combines TRBV28 with TRBJ1-4; a weak D match, TRBD1 (6 bases). The V and J ends lost 9 bases and 8 bases respectively, with 19 bases between them. The CDR3 is 14 amino acids. The germline V gene encodes CDR1 MDHEN and CDR2 SYDVKM. The CDR3 protein is CASEQGLEKEKLFF. DNA of the CDR3: TGTGCCAGTGAACAGGGATTGGAGAAGGAAAAACTGTTTTTT.

The rearrangement uses TRBV25-1 and TRBJ2-1; tentatively, D is TRBD2 (6 bases). V was trimmed by 5 bases and J by 2 bases, leaving 13 bases between them. The CDR3 totals 15 residues. The germline gives CDR1 MGHDK, CDR2 SYGVNS. The CDR3 DNA reads TGTGCCAGCAGTCCTTGGACGGGAGCCTACAATGAGCAGTTCTTC. It translates to CASSPWTGAYNEQFF.

The chain recombines TRBV6-5 with TRBJ2-7, with D unresolved. V dropped 10 bases and J dropped 3 bases, with 10 bases sitting between them. The CDR3 loop spans 11 amino acids. The germline V gene encodes CDR1 MNHEY and CDR2 SVGAGI. The CDR3 nucleotides read TGTGCCACCAAGACGGGCTACGAGCAGTACTTC. This translates into CATKTGYEQYF.

This clone has a handful of counts. This sequence joins TRBV23-1 and TRBJ1-6; 10 positions agree with TRBD1. TRBV23-1 is designated an ORF whose function remains uncertain. With 3 bases clipped from V and 6 bases from J, the junction kept 5 bases outside the gene matches. The length of the CDR3 is 16 residues. Here the CDR3 reads CASSHTGTGANSPLHF. In nucleotides, the CDR3 is TGCGCCAGCAGTCACACCGGGACAGGGGCTAATTCACCCCTCCACTTT.

This chain links TRBV6-5 with TRBJ1-2; D is uncertain. There are 15 residues in the CDR3. V was cut by 0 bases and J by 2 bases, with 10 bases left in between. Germline CDR1 reads MNHEY; CDR2 reads SVGAGI. CDR3 sequence: CASSYSMALNYGYTF. The DNA for the CDR3 is TGTGCCAGCAGTTACTCGATGGCTCTCAACTATGGCTACACCTTC.

The rearrangement links TRBV10-3 to TRBJ2-2; D is uncertain. V gave up 3 bases and J gave up 4 bases, with 3 bases separating them. This CDR3 region has 12 residues. Germline V gives CDR1 ENHRY, CDR2 SYGVKD. The CDR3 spells CAISDLTGELFF. CDR3 DNA: TGTGCCATCAGTGACCTCACCGGGGAGCTGTTTTTT.

The CDR3 loop is CASSDRDRGHEQYF. DNA for the CDR3: TGTGCCAGCAGCGACCGGGACAGGGGACACGAGCAGTACTTC. The chain recombines TRBV7-9 with TRBJ2-7; 10 bases match TRBD1. Germline assignment: CDR1 SEHNR and CDR2 FQNEAQ (reference sequence). The CDR3 is 14 amino acids. With 5 bases clipped from V and 5 bases from J, the junction kept 6 bases outside the gene matches. The full variable domain, its missing parts supplied by reference TRBV7-9 and TRBJ2-7, is DTGVSQNPRHKITKRGQNVTFRCDPISEHNRLYWYRQTLGQGPEFLTYFQNEAQLEKSRLLSDRFSAERPKGSFSTLEIQRTEQGDSAMYLCASSDRDRGHEQYFGPGTRLTVT.

The gene calls are TRBV4-1 and TRBJ2-7; perhaps TRBD1 as D (5 bases). CDR3 length equals 14 residues. Per germline, CDR1 MGHRA and CDR2 YSYEKL. Between the trimmed V and J ends, which lost 2 bases and 2 bases, there was a span of 10 bases. The CDR3 DNA sequence: TGCGCCAGCAGCCAATCCAGGGTGGCCTACGAGCAGTACTTC. Its protein product is CASSQSRVAYEQYF.

The chain joins TRBV6-5 to TRBJ2-3; D is unclear. The CDR3 runs to 12 residues. The germline V and J ends were trimmed by 2 bases and 6 bases, with 6 bases remaining between them. CDR1 is MNHEY and CDR2 is SVGAGI in the germline V gene. CDR3 protein: CASSYPSDTQYF. The CDR3, as DNA: TGTGCCAGCAGTTACCCGAGCGATACGCAGTATTTT.

V is TRBV6-5 and J is TRBJ1-1; D ambiguous. V lost 2 bases and J 6 bases, leaving 13 bases between the germline ends. This CDR3 spans 14 amino acids. The germline gives CDR1 MNHEY, CDR2 SVGAGI. The CDR3 is CASSYTGLRAEAFF. The DNA of the CDR3 is TGTGCCAGCAGTTACACGGGCCTTAGGGCTGAAGCTTTCTTT.

In this sample, this clone turned up a few times. V is TRBV30 and J is TRBJ1-1, with D possibly being TRBD1 (5 bases). Germline loops: CDR1 GTSNPN, CDR2 SVGIG (reference sequence). V was pared by 4 bases and J by 1 base, with 13 bases between. This CDR3 contains 14 residues. The CDR3 sequence is CAWTSGLTNTEAFF. CDR3 bases: TGTGCCTGGACCTCGGGACTGACGAACACTGAAGCTTTCTTT. Drawing the rest from reference TRBV30 and TRBJ1-1, the complete variable domain is SQTIHQWPATLVQPVGSPLSLECTVEGTSNPNLYWYRQAAGRGLQLLFYSVGIGQISSEVPQNLSASRPQDRQFILSSKKLLLSDSGFYLCAWTSGLTNTEAFFGQGTRLTVV.

The J gene is TRBJ1-2, the V gene TRBV4-2; TRBD1 matches at 9 bases. The trim removed 0 bases at V and 6 bases at J, leaving 14 bases unmatched. The CDR3 contains 18 residues. CDR1 is LGHNA, CDR2 YNFKEQ, per germline. The CDR3 is CASSQDPFPGQGLDGYTF. The CDR3 coding sequence is TGTGCCAGCAGCCAAGATCCTTTTCCGGGACAGGGATTAGATGGCTACACCTTC.

The chain joins TRBV5-4 to TRBJ2-1; D gene unclear. CDR3 length: 13 residues. Germline V gives CDR1 SGHNT, CDR2 YYREEE (reference sequence). With 2 bases removed from V and 4 bases from J, the gap between germline ends came to 7 bases. CDR3 bases: TGTGCCAGCAGCTTCAGGCAGTACAATGAGCAGTTCTTC. Amino acid sequence: CASSFRQYNEQFF.

J is TRBJ1-2 and V is TRBV27; 7 bases agree with TRBD1. The CDR3 is 19 residues long. V lost 5 bases and J lost 0; bases outside the gene matches: 18. Germline-derived CDR1 and CDR2 are MNHEY and SMNVEV (reference sequence). CDR3 sequence (DNA): TGTGCCAGCAGTCCAACTTCTGTAGGACCAGGGGGACCTAACTATGGCTACACCTTC. Protein sequence: CASSPTSVGPGGPNYGYTF.

The chain links TRBV5-1 to TRBJ1-2, with D perhaps matching TRBD1 (5 bases). Trimming took 5 bases from V and 3 from J, leaving 8 bases between them. Germline CDR1 is SGHRS and CDR2 is YFSETQ. The CDR3 spans 12 residues. CDR3 DNA sequence: TGCGCCAGCAGTTCAGGGTACTATGGCTACACCTTC. Its translation: CASSSGYYGYTF.

This clone occurred a few times. V and J are TRBV30 and TRBJ1-1; D not certain. Germline V gives CDR1 GTSNPN, CDR2 SVGIG (reference sequence). V lost 3 bases and J lost 5, with 10 bases in between. The CDR3 has 12 amino acids. The CDR3: CAWRDPLTEAFF. CDR3 sequence (DNA): TGTGCCTGGAGGGACCCCCTTACTGAAGCTTTCTTT.

The chain uses TRBV4-3 and TRBJ1-3, with D hard to call. The CDR3 contains 16 residues. Per germline, CDR1 LGHNA and CDR2 YSLEER. V shed 0 bases and J shed 0 bases, with 9 bases lying between them. The DNA of the CDR3 is TGCGCCAGCAGCCAAGACGGCCCGAGCTCTGGAAACACCATATATTTT. Translated, it gives CASSQDGPSSGNTIYF.

This clone was seen a few times. This chain uses TRBV6-5 with TRBJ2-7, with TRBD1 matching over 9 bases. Germline values: CDR1 MNHEY, CDR2 SVGAGI. V gave up 6 bases and J gave up 3 bases; unmatched junction bases: 3. CDR3 size: 13 residues. CDR3 region: CASRGQGRYEQYF. The CDR3 DNA is TGTGCCAGCAGGGGACAGGGCCGCTACGAGCAGTACTTC.